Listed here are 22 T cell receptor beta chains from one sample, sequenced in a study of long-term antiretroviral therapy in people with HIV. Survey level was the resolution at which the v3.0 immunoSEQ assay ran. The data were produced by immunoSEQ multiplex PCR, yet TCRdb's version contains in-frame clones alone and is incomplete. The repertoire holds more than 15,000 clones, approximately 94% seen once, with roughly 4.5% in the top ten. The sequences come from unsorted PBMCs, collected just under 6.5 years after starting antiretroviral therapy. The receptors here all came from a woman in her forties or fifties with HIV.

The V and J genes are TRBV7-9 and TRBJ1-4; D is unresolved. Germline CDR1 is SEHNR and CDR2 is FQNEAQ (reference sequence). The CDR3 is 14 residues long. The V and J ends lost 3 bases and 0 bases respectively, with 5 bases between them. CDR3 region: CASSFTATNEKLFF. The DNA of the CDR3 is TGTGCCAGCAGCTTCACAGCAACTAATGAAAAACTGTTTTTT.

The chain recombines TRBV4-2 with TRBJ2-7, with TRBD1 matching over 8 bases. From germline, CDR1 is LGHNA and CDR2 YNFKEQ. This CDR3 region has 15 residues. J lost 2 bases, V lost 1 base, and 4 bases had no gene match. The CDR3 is CASSQVEGQAYEQYF. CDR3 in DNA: TGTGCCAGCAGCCAAGTAGAGGGACAGGCCTACGAGCAGTACTTC.

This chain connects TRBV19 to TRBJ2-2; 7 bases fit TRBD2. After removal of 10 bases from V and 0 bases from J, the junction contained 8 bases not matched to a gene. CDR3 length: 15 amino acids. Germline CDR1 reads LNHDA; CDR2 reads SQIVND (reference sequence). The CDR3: CATLPAGPNTGELFF. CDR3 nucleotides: TGTGCCACCCTTCCAGCGGGGCCGAACACCGGGGAGCTGTTTTTT.

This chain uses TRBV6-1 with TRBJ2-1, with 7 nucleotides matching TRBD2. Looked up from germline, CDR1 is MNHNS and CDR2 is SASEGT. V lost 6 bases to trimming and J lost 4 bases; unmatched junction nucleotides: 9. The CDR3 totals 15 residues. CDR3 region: CASRTSLAVYNEQFF. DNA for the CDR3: TGTGCCAGCAGAACTAGCCTAGCGGTATACAATGAGCAGTTCTTC.

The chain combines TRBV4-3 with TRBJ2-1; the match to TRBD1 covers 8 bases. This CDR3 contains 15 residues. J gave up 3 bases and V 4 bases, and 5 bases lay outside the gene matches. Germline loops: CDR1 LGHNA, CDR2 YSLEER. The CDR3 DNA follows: TGCGCCAGCAGCCCGTTGACAGGGGACTACAATGAGCAGTTCTTC. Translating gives CASSPLTGDYNEQFF.

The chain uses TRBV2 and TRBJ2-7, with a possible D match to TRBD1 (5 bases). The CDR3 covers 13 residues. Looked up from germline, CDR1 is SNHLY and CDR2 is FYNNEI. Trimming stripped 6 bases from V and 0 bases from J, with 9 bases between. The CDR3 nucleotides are TGTGCCAGCAGCACAGGTCTCTCCTACGAGCAGTACTTC. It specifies CASSTGLSYEQYF.

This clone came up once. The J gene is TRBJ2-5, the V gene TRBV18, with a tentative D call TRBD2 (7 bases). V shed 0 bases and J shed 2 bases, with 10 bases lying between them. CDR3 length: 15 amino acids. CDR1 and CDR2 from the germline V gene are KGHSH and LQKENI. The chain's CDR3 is CASSPPRGGQETQYF. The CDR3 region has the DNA TGTGCCAGCTCACCACCAAGGGGGGGACAAGAGACCCAGTACTTC.

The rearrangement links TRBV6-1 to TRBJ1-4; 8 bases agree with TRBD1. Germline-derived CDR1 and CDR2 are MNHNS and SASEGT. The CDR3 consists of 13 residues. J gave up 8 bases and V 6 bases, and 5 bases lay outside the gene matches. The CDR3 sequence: CASRETGEEKLFF. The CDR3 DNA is TGTGCCAGCAGGGAGACAGGGGAGGAAAAACTGTTTTTT.

CDR3 sequence: CASSFMAFGLAGVLGEQFF. The CDR3 DNA follows: TGTGCCAGCAGTTTTATGGCCTTTGGACTAGCGGGAGTATTGGGTGAGCAGTTCTTC. The chain joins TRBV28 to TRBJ2-1, with 13 bases that match TRBD2. J gave up 9 bases and V 3 bases, and 17 bases lay outside the gene matches. The V gene's germline CDR1 is MDHEN and CDR2 SYDVKM. The CDR3 sequence is 19 residues long.

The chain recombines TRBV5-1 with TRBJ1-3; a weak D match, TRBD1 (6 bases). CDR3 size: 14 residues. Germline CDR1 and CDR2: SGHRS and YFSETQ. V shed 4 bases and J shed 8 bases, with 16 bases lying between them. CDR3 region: CASSRQFSGDTIYF. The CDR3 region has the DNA TGCGCCAGCAGCCGACAGTTTTCAGGGGACACCATATATTTT.

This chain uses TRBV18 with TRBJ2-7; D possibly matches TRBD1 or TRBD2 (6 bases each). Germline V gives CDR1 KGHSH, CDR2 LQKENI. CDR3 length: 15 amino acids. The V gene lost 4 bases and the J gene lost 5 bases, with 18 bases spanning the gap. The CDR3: CASSRNFGGHNEQYF. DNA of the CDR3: TGTGCCAGCTCACGAAATTTTGGGGGGCACAACGAGCAGTACTTC.

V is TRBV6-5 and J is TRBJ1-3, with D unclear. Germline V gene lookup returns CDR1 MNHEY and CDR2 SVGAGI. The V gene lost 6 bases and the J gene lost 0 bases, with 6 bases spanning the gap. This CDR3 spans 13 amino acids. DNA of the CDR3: TGTGCCAGCAGCCGAAACTCTGGAAACACCATATATTTT. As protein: CASSRNSGNTIYF.

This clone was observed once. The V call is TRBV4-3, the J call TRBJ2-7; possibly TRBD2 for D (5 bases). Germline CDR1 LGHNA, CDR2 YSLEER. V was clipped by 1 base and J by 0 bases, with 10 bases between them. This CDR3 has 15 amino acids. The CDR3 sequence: CASSQGAGLSYEQYF. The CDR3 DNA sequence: TGCGCCAGCAGCCAAGGCGCGGGTCTCTCCTACGAGCAGTACTTC.

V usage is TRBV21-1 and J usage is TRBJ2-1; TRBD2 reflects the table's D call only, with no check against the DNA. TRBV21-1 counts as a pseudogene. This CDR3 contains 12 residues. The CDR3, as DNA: TGTGCCGTAGTCCCGGGACTATTAGAGCAGTTCTTC. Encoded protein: CAVVPGLLEQFF.

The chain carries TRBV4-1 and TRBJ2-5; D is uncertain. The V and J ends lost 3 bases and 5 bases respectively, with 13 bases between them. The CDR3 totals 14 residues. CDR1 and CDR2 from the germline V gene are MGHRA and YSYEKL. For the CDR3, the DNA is TGCGCCAGCAGCCACCGAACAGAGGAGGAGACCCAGTACTTC. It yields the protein CASSHRTEEETQYF.

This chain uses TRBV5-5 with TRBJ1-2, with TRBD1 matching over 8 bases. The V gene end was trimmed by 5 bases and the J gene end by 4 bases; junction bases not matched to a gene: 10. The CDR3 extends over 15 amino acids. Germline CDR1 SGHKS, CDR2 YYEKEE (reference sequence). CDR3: CASSLTPQGVYGYTF. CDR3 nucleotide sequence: TGTGCCAGCAGTCTGACCCCACAGGGGGTCTATGGCTACACCTTC.

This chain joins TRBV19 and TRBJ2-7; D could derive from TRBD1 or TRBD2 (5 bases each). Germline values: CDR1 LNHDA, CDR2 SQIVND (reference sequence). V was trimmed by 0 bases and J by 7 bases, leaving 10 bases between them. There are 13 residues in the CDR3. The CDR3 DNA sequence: TGTGCCAGTAGTATAGAGGTGAGGGGTGAGCAGTACTTC. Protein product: CASSIEVRGEQYF.

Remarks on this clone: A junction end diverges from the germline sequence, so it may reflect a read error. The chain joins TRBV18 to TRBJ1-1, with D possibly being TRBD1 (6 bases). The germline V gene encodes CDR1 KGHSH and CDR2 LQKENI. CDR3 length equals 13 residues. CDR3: CATSRGENTEAFF. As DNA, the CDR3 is TGTGCCACCTCAAGGGGGGAGAACACTGAAGCTTTCTTT.

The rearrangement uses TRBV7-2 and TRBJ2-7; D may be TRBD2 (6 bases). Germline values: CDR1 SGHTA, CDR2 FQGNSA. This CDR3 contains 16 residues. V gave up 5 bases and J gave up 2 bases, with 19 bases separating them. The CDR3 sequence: CASSTATRGWPYEQYF. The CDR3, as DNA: TGTGCCAGCAGCACCGCGACTAGGGGTTGGCCCTACGAGCAGTACTTC.

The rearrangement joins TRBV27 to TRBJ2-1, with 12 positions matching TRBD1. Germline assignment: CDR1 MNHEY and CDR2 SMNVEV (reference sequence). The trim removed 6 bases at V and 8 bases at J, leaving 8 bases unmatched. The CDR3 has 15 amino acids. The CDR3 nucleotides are TGTGCCAGCAGCACTACCGGGACAGGGGGCTATGAGCAGTTCTTC. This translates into CASSTTGTGGYEQFF.

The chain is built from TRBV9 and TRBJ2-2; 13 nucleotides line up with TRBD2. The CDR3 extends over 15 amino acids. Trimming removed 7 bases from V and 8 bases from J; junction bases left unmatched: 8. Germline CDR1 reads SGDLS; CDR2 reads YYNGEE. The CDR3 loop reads CASGRTSGSSGELFF. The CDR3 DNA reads TGTGCCAGCGGGAGGACTAGCGGGAGTTCAGGGGAGCTGTTTTTT. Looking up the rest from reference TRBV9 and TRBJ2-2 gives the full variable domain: DSGVTQTPKHLITATGQRVTLRCSPRSGDLSVYWYQQSLDQGLQFLIQYYNGEERAKGNILERFSAQQFPDLHSELNLSSLELGDSALYFCASGRTSGSSGELFFGEGSRLTVL.

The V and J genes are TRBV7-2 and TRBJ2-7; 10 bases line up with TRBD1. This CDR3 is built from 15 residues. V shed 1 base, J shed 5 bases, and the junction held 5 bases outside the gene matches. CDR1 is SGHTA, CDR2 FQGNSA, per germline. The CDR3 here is CASSLVGTGVNEQYF. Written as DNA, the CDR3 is TGTGCCAGCAGCTTAGTAGGGACAGGGGTCAACGAGCAGTACTTC.